These 5 T cell receptor beta chains share one sample of origin, sequenced in a study of T cells in tuberculosis. Assay: immunoSEQ multiplex PCR; the TCRdb copy retains only in-frame clones and omits some. The profile shows roughly 44,000 clones, roughly 95% of them singletons. Sequenced input: PBMCs. The receptor set was obtained from a donor aged 10-29 years with latent tuberculosis or without tuberculosis infection.

This chain links TRBV28 with TRBJ2-3, with 11 bases lining up with TRBD2. The CDR3 extends over 15 amino acids. The V gene's germline CDR1 is MDHEN and CDR2 SYDVKM. V was clipped by 6 bases and J by 5 bases; unmatched bases: 7. CDR3 sequence reads: CASSSLAGVGDTQYF. In DNA, the CDR3 is TGTGCCAGCAGCTCACTAGCGGGAGTGGGAGATACGCAGTATTTT.

The chain combines TRBV5-1 with TRBJ2-3; 7 nucleotides align to TRBD2. The CDR3 has 12 residues. V shed 1 base and J 8 bases; nucleotides not matched to a gene: 1. Germline V CDR1 and CDR2: SGHRS, YFSETQ. The chain's CDR3 is CASSLKRGTQYF. The CDR3, as DNA: TGCGCCAGCAGCTTGAAGCGGGGTACGCAGTATTTT.

V gene TRBV30 combines with J gene TRBJ2-1; no firm D call. The CDR3 extends over 13 amino acids. V was clipped by 1 base and J by 2 bases, with 6 bases between them. The V gene's germline CDR1 is GTSNPN and CDR2 SVGIG (reference sequence). The CDR3 protein is CAWSGLAYNEQFF. CDR3 in DNA: TGTGCCTGGAGTGGATTAGCCTACAATGAGCAGTTCTTC.

This chain joins TRBV5-1 and TRBJ2-1; 8 bases fit TRBD2. The CDR3 has 16 amino acids. Germline V gene sequence: CDR1 SGHRS, CDR2 YFSETQ. The junction had 4 bases not matched to a gene; V was cut back by 0 bases and J by 2 bases. CDR3 region: CASSLDAGGAYNEQFF. Written as DNA, the CDR3 is TGCGCCAGCAGCTTGGACGCGGGAGGCGCCTACAATGAGCAGTTCTTC.

The chain combines TRBV7-9 with TRBJ2-3, with D perhaps matching TRBD2 (6 bases). Germline CDR1 is SEHNR and CDR2 is FQNEAQ (reference sequence). Trimming cost V 5 bases and J 2 bases, with 14 bases left between them. This CDR3 has 15 amino acids. The CDR3 nucleotides are TGTGCCAGCAGCCCCCGGTGGGGGGACACAGATACGCAGTATTTT. Its protein is CASSPRWGDTDTQYF. The whole variable domain, filled in from reference TRBV7-9 and TRBJ2-3, reads DTGVSQNPRHKITKRGQNVTFRCDPISEHNRLYWYRQTLGQGPEFLTYFQNEAQLEKSRLLSDRFSAERPKGSFSTLEIQRTEQGDSAMYLCASSPRWGDTDTQYFGPGTRLTVL.